This entry lists 17 T cell receptor beta chains sequenced from one sample in a study of T-cell reconstitution after alpha-beta-depleted transplantation in children. The TCRbeta library was prepared with unique molecular identifiers. TCRdb itself ran the PCR reads through MiXCR, one entry per CDR3 protein. Here the sample spans 400,000 to 500,000 distinct CDR3 sequences, roughly a tenth being singletons. Sequenced here: PBMCs from the stem cell graft donor, sampled from the stem cell graft. Receptor source: a human donor who donated a stem cell graft to a child with acute myeloid leukemia.

Many counts were recorded for this clonotype. This sequence joins TRBV5-1 and TRBJ2-2, with 7 bases matching TRBD2. CDR1 and CDR2 from the germline V gene are SGHRS and YFSETQ. Trimming cost V 2 bases and J 1 base; bases outside gene matches: 5. This CDR3 has 16 amino acids. In nucleotides, the CDR3 is TGCGCCAGCAGCTTACGGGCTAGCGGGAACACCGGGGAGCTGTTTTTT. Translated: CASSLRASGNTGELFF.

The genes are TRBV20-1 and TRBJ2-1, with D unresolved. Germline CDR1 and CDR2: DFQATT and SNEGSKA (reference sequence). The CDR3 is made up of 15 amino acids. V was clipped by 0 bases and J by 0 bases, with 9 bases between them. The CDR3 bases are TGCAGTGCTAGAGATCCGAGCGCCTCCTACAATGAGCAGTTCTTC. As protein: CSARDPSASYNEQFF.

The V and J genes are TRBV25-1 and TRBJ1-6; D is possibly TRBD1 (5 bases). This CDR3 is 14 amino acids long. Trimming shortened V by 4 bases and J by 5 bases, and 9 bases separated the two germline ends. CDR1 and CDR2 from the germline V gene are MGHDK and SYGVNS. The CDR3 sequence is CASSGDSHNSPLHF. For the CDR3, the DNA is TGTGCCAGCAGTGGCGACAGCCATAATTCACCCCTCCACTTT.

This clonotype was detected only a few times. The gene calls are TRBV20-1 and TRBJ1-1, with no clear D. Germline V gene data show CDR1 as DFQATT and CDR2 as SNEGSKA (reference sequence). Trimming shortened V by 1 base and J by 6 bases, and 9 bases separated the two germline ends. This CDR3 contains 12 residues. CDR3 bases: TGCAGTGCTAGAGGCACATCCCCTGAAGCTTTCTTT. This sequence encodes CSARGTSPEAFF.

The genes are TRBV4-2 and TRBJ2-2; D is perhaps TRBD1 (6 bases). Germline V gene lookup returns CDR1 LGHNA and CDR2 YNFKEQ. The CDR3 runs to 18 residues. The germline V and J ends were trimmed by 5 bases and 3 bases, with 22 bases remaining between them. For the CDR3, the DNA is TGTGCCAGCAGCGCCGTTGGGGGCCCAGGGGTTTACACCGGGGAGCTGTTTTTT. This sequence encodes CASSAVGGPGVYTGELFF.

V usage is TRBV29-1 and J usage is TRBJ2-3; a possible D gene is TRBD2 (5 bases). CDR1 and CDR2 from the germline V gene are SQVTM and ANQGSEA. V was shortened by 3 bases and J by 10 bases, with 20 bases between the two germline ends. The CDR3 extends over 14 amino acids. Written as DNA, the CDR3 is TGCAGCGTTGACGCTGCTGGGAGAGGGTCGGCGCAGTATTTT. Translated: CSVDAAGRGSAQYF.

This clonotype was counted only a few times. The chain employs TRBV7-9 and TRBJ2-1, with D perhaps matching TRBD1 (5 bases). The CDR3 is 15 residues long. V was trimmed by 7 bases and J by 2 bases, leaving 15 bases between them. Germline lookup yields CDR1 SEHNR and CDR2 FQNEAQ (reference sequence). The CDR3 loop reads CASNHLGDAYNEQFF. The CDR3, as DNA: TGTGCCAGCAACCACCTAGGGGATGCCTACAATGAGCAGTTCTTC.

This clonotype was observed many times. The chain joins TRBV25-1 to TRBJ1-6; TRBD1 agrees at 7 bases. This CDR3 region has 15 residues. Looked up from germline, CDR1 is MGHDK and CDR2 is SYGVNS. Unmatched junction bases numbered 5, after V lost 9 bases and J lost 0 bases. CDR3 sequence (DNA): TGTGCCAGTCAACAGGGGAGCTCCTATAATTCACCCCTCCACTTT. Translation gives CASQQGSSYNSPLHF. Looking up the rest from reference TRBV25-1 and TRBJ1-6 gives the full variable domain: EADIYQTPRYLVIGTGKKITLECSQTMGHDKMYWYQQDPGMELHLIHYSYGVNSTEKGDLSSESTVSRIRTEHFPLTLESARPSHTSQYLCASQQGSSYNSPLHFGNGTRLTVT.

The rearrangement joins TRBV18 to TRBJ1-4, with D unresolved. CDR1 and CDR2 (germline): KGHSH, LQKENI. There are 14 residues in the CDR3. The V gene lost 6 bases and the J gene lost 0 bases, with 8 bases spanning the gap. CDR3 sequence (DNA): TGTGCCAGCTCCGAGGGTGCAACTAATGAAAAACTGTTTTTT. Encoded protein: CASSEGATNEKLFF.

The rearrangement links TRBV27 to TRBJ2-7; D tentatively fits TRBD1 or TRBD2 (5 bases each). V lost 7 bases to trimming and J lost 5 bases, with 18 bases between them. Germline CDR1 MNHEY, CDR2 SMNVEV (reference sequence). The CDR3 spans 14 residues. CDR3 region: CASNRMTGPHEQYV. The DNA for the CDR3 is TGTGCCAGCAACAGAATGACGGGGCCCCACGAGCAGTACGTC.

This clonotype was detected only a few times. A much larger clone sits a single nucleotide away, making a read error possible. The V and J genes are TRBV12-3 or TRBV12-4 and TRBJ2-6; D is unclear. The CDR3 totals 15 residues. V was shortened by 5 bases and J by 4 bases, with 12 bases between the two germline ends. This CDR3 reads CASSSRAPGANVLTF. CDR3 DNA: TGTGCCAGCAGTAGTCGGGCGCCCGGGGCCAACGTCCTGACTTTC.

There are a few counts of this clonotype. The chain carries TRBV29-1 and TRBJ2-3; D possibly corresponds to TRBD1 (5 bases). Trimming left V 5 bases short and J 0 bases short, with 12 bases between. CDR1 SQVTM and CDR2 ANQGSEA come from the germline V gene. This CDR3 comprises 14 residues. DNA of the CDR3: TGCAGCGTTAGAAGGGGCGGTAGCACAGATACGCAGTATTTT. It codes for CSVRRGGSTDTQYF.

This clonotype was counted only a few times. The chain links TRBV20-1 to TRBJ2-3, with 12 bases fitting TRBD1. The germline CDR1 and CDR2 sequences are DFQATT and SNEGSKA (reference sequence). This CDR3 has 19 residues. V lost 0 bases and J lost 1; bases outside the gene matches: 11. The CDR3 nucleotides are TGCAGTGCTAGAGATGAATCGGGACAGGGGGCGATGGGCACAGATACGCAGTATTTT. As protein: CSARDESGQGAMGTDTQYF.

The chain links TRBV5-1 to TRBJ2-1, with 11 bases aligning to TRBD2. The CDR3 runs 17 residues. Trimming took 4 bases from V and 0 from J; bases not matched to a gene: 6. Germline V CDR1 and CDR2: SGHRS, YFSETQ. DNA for the CDR3: TGCGCCAGCAGCCCAACTAGCGGGAGTAGCTCCTACAATGAGCAGTTCTTC. This gives the protein CASSPTSGSSSYNEQFF.

In this sample, this clonotype turned up a few times. The chain combines TRBV20-1 with TRBJ1-1, with D unresolved. In germline, CDR1 is DFQATT, CDR2 SNEGSKA (reference sequence). The length of the CDR3 is 14 residues. Trimming removed 7 bases from V and 4 bases from J, with 19 bases in between. CDR3 sequence: CSVPEYTRRTEAFF. The CDR3 DNA is TGCAGTGTCCCGGAGTACACCAGGCGCACTGAAGCTTTCTTT.

The V gene is TRBV27, the J gene TRBJ2-7; TRBD1 matches 7 bases. Germline CDR1 reads MNHEY; CDR2 reads SMNVEV (reference sequence). This CDR3 contains 14 residues. Trimming took 5 bases from V and 2 from J; bases not matched to a gene: 6. CDR3 protein: CASSPGQPPYEQYF. CDR3 bases: TGTGCCAGCAGTCCGGGACAGCCGCCCTACGAGCAGTACTTC.

This clonotype was counted between two and nine times. This chain links TRBV20-1 with TRBJ2-5; 8 nucleotides match TRBD2. The V gene's germline CDR1 is DFQATT and CDR2 SNEGSKA (reference sequence). The CDR3 covers 17 residues. J was trimmed by 5 bases and V by 5 bases; bases with no gene match: 19. The CDR3 DNA reads TGCAGTGCTCGGGTCACCGTCGGACTAGCAGGTTCGGAGACCCAGTACTTC. Protein sequence: CSARVTVGLAGSETQYF.